This T cell receptor beta chain was identified in a study of T cell responses to AZD1222 COVID-19 vaccine. Study-wide findings and caveats: Spike-specific TCR breadth and depth both grew after two AZD1222 doses. Of spike-specific TCRs, nearly half reportedly target regions left unmutated in variants. Repertoires were collected only later (after the peak T cell response had occurred).

The count of this clone is one. The antigen remains unidentified. Germline loops: CDR1 SGHRS, CDR2 YFSETQ. Deletions cut 4 bases from V and 0 bases from J, with 8 bases between. This CDR3 comprises 14 residues. TCRdb's copy holds only in-frame clones and misses some; the assay was immunoSEQ multiplex PCR. The sample holds more than 100,000 clones; 85% to 90% are singletons and the top ten take approximately 8.1%. Material: peripheral blood, obtained on day 0 of AZD1222 vaccination. The chain links TRBV5-1 to TRBJ1-3, with D maybe TRBD1 (6 bases). The source is an adult in good health. The CDR3 loop reads CASSTGTSGNTIYF. The CDR3 bases are TGCGCCAGCAGCACAGGGACCTCTGGAAACACCATATATTTT.